Given below is one TCR beta chain in context. Antigen: not known. The CDR3 runs 14 residues. Germline V gene data show CDR1 as MNHEY and CDR2 as SVGEGT. V lost 5 bases and J lost 11, with 21 bases in between. The authors incorporated unique molecular identifiers into the TCR beta cDNA libraries. One entry per CDR3 protein, called by TCRdb with MiXCR from the PCR reads. The sample carries some 500,000 distinct CDR3 sequences, over 35% recorded once. The record originates from a study of post-analysis software for immune sequencing data. Whole-study findings and limits: When patients were compared with controls, four or five TRBV segments were more frequent, TRBV5-6, TRBV5-1 and TRBV20-1 among them.

The rearrangement joins TRBV6-2 or TRBV6-3 to TRBJ2-5, with D possibly TRBD2 on 7 matching bases. The TCR was taken from a girl under 18 with multiple sclerosis. The sequenced sample consisted of blood. The CDR3, as DNA: TGTGCCAGCAGTCCAGCGGCGGGGGCTGGGAAGCAGTACTTC. Protein sequence: CASSPAAGAGKQYF.